The 21 T cell receptor beta chains below were found in one sample sequenced in a study of CD8 T cells in ankylosing spondylitis. TCRdb analysed the 5' RACE reads with MiXCR anew, one entry per CDR3 protein. The sample contains roughly 240,000 distinct CDR3 sequences, over 7% of which appear only once. The sequenced sample consisted of blood, either unsorted or a sorted T cell fraction (not recorded which). The receptors shown here come from a female donor with ankylosing spondylitis or in good health (not recorded which).

This clonotype has a count of ten or more. The CDR3 loop reads CASSDPRAADSPLHF. CDR3 nucleotide sequence: TGCGCCAGCAGCGATCCCCGGGCAGCTGATTCACCCCTCCACTTT. The chain couples TRBV5-1 to TRBJ1-6; D is uncertain. The length of the CDR3 is 15 residues. Trimming stripped 4 bases from V and 8 bases from J, with 16 bases between. Germline loops: CDR1 SGHRS, CDR2 YFSETQ.

This clonotype was counted at least ten times. The V gene is TRBV7-2, the J gene TRBJ1-1; D unresolved. The V gene lost 0 bases and the J gene lost 4 bases, with 9 bases spanning the gap. Germline V gene lookup returns CDR1 SGHTA and CDR2 FQGNSA. This CDR3 is built from 14 residues. The CDR3: CASSLAVASTEAFF. CDR3 nucleotides: TGTGCCAGCAGCTTAGCAGTAGCAAGCACTGAAGCTTTCTTT.

This clonotype was seen many times. The chain combines TRBV9 with TRBJ2-1; D may be TRBD1 (6 bases). The CDR3 extends over 14 amino acids. Trimming left V 4 bases short and J 3 bases short, with 11 bases between. The germline gives CDR1 SGDLS, CDR2 YYNGEE. CDR3 nucleotides: TGTGCCAGCAGCCGACAGGCGAACTACAATGAGCAGTTCTTC. Its translation is CASSRQANYNEQFF.

This clonotype appeared many times. This chain's CDR3 is CSATLSGNSYNEQFF. In nucleotides, the CDR3 is TGCAGTGCTACCCTTAGCGGAAATTCCTACAATGAGCAGTTCTTC. The chain links TRBV20-1 to TRBJ2-1, with D possibly TRBD2 on 6 matching bases. With 4 bases removed from V and 1 base from J, the gap between germline ends came to 14 bases. This CDR3 region has 15 residues. Germline V gene sequence: CDR1 DFQATT, CDR2 SNEGSKA (reference sequence).

The CDR3 here is CASSLYRVEYNEQFF. The CDR3 DNA follows: TGTGCCAGCAGCTTGTACAGGGTGGAATACAATGAGCAGTTCTTC. The chain has TRBV5-6 and TRBJ2-1; the D gene is possibly TRBD1 (6 bases). V lost 1 base to trimming and J lost 4 bases, with 12 bases between them. Germline V CDR1 and CDR2: SGHDT, YYEEEE. There are 15 residues in the CDR3.

Many counts were recorded for this clonotype. The V call is TRBV30, the J call TRBJ2-1; TRBD1 matches at 7 bases. J was trimmed by 12 bases and V by 0 bases; bases with no gene match: 8. The CDR3 sequence is 13 residues long. From germline, CDR1 is GTSNPN and CDR2 SVGIG (reference sequence). Here the CDR3 DNA reads TGTGCCTGGAGTGTAACGGTCTCAGGGGGGCAGTTCTTC. Protein: CAWSVTVSGGQFF.

This clonotype was seen ten or more times. The V call is TRBV20-1, the J call TRBJ2-7; 9 bases line up with TRBD1. The length of the CDR3 is 13 residues. CDR1 and CDR2 from the germline V gene are DFQATT and SNEGSKA (reference sequence). J gave up 4 bases and V 5 bases, and 6 bases lay outside the gene matches. CDR3 protein: CSAQTGGFYEQYF. The CDR3 DNA follows: TGCAGTGCTCAGACAGGGGGTTTTTACGAGCAGTACTTC.

This clonotype was counted a few times. The rearrangement links TRBV7-2 to TRBJ2-6, with D possibly being TRBD1 (5 bases). Germline-derived CDR1 and CDR2 are SGHTA and FQGNSA. Trimming shortened V by 4 bases and J by 6 bases, and 13 bases separated the two germline ends. The CDR3 consists of 15 residues. The CDR3 coding sequence is TGTGCCAGCAGCTGGACAACTCCACAGGCCAACGTCCTGACTTTC. Its protein is CASSWTTPQANVLTF.

The CDR3 DNA reads as TGTGCCAGCAGCTTAGTATGGACCCAGGACTCCGGTACGCAGTATTTT. It yields the protein CASSLVWTQDSGTQYF. This rearrangement joins TRBV7-2 to TRBJ2-3; D might be TRBD2 (5 bases). CDR3 length: 16 amino acids. Germline V lookup: CDR1 SGHTA, CDR2 FQGNSA. Trimming removed 1 base at V and 8 bases at J, with 19 bases between.

This clonotype was detected many times. This chain uses TRBV20-1 with TRBJ2-2, with 10 bases that match TRBD2. Germline loops: CDR1 DFQATT, CDR2 SNEGSKA (reference sequence). The junction had 9 bases not matched to a gene; V was cut back by 1 base and J by 7 bases. The CDR3 extends over 16 amino acids. CDR3: CSARGASGREIGELFF. CDR3 coding DNA: TGCAGTGCTAGAGGGGCCAGCGGGAGGGAGATCGGGGAGCTGTTTTTT.

The chain couples TRBV7-9 to TRBJ1-4; D might be TRBD1 (6 bases). V was pared by 1 base and J by 7 bases, with 10 bases between. Per germline, CDR1 SEHNR and CDR2 FQNEAQ (reference sequence). This CDR3 spans 14 amino acids. The CDR3 bases are TGTGCCAGCAGCTTAGGGGGGGCGACTGAAAAACTGTTTTTT. It codes for CASSLGGATEKLFF.

This clonotype was seen ten or more times. The CDR3 loop is CATSRPGLPQDTGELFF. CDR3 DNA sequence: TGTGCCACCAGCAGACCCGGACTACCCCAGGACACCGGGGAGCTGTTTTTT. This sequence joins TRBV15 and TRBJ2-2, with D perhaps TRBD2 (6 bases). The V and J ends lost 2 bases and 3 bases respectively, with 16 bases between them. The CDR3 spans 17 residues. Per the germline V gene, CDR1 is LNHNV and CDR2 is YYDKDF (reference sequence).

Many counts were recorded for this clonotype. V gene TRBV7-8 combines with J gene TRBJ2-2, with 10 bases that match TRBD2. The CDR3 has 16 amino acids. Trimming at V came to 4 bases and at J to 5 bases, leaving 7 bases not matched to a gene. Germline V gene sequence: CDR1 SGHVS, CDR2 FQNEAQ. The CDR3 DNA reads TGTGCCAGCAGCTGGAGTACTAGCGGGATGACCGGGGAGCTGTTTTTT. Amino acid sequence: CASSWSTSGMTGELFF.

As regards this clonotype: A read error may explain this, as a much larger clone is one base away. The chain uses TRBV20-1 and TRBJ2-3; TRBD2 aligns across 9 bases. The CDR3 consists of 14 residues. Germline values: CDR1 DFQATT, CDR2 SNEGSKA (reference sequence). CDR3 DNA: TGCAGTGCTAGATTAGCGGGAGTGACAGATGCGCAGTATTTT. This sequence encodes CSARLAGVTDAQYF.

The table lists this clonotype with many counts. The chain employs TRBV19 and TRBJ2-5; 7 bases are shared with TRBD1. There are 16 residues in the CDR3. Germline V lookup: CDR1 LNHDA, CDR2 SQIVND (reference sequence). V lost 3 bases and J lost 4; bases outside the gene matches: 11. The CDR3 loop reads CASSIEGRGSGETQYF. CDR3 DNA: TGTGCCAGTAGTATTGAAGGCAGGGGGAGTGGAGAGACCCAGTACTTC.

The table lists this clonotype with many counts. This chain connects TRBV24-1 to TRBJ2-1; D perhaps matches TRBD2 (5 bases). V was trimmed by 4 bases and J by 5 bases, leaving 14 bases between them. Germline V gene lookup returns CDR1 KGHDR and CDR2 SFDVKD. The CDR3 runs to 15 residues. CDR3 loop: CATSDPRLYHNEQFF. The DNA of the CDR3 is TGTGCCACCAGTGACCCCCGACTATACCACAATGAGCAGTTCTTC.

This clonotype was observed many times. The chain employs TRBV6-1 and TRBJ2-7, with D tentatively TRBD1 (5 bases). V lost 6 bases and J lost 2, with 11 bases in between. This CDR3 spans 13 amino acids. Germline-derived CDR1 and CDR2 are MNHNS and SASEGT. The CDR3 DNA sequence: TGTGCCAGCAGCGAACAGGTGACCTACGAGCAGTACTTC. Its protein is CASSEQVTYEQYF.

This clonotype was detected many times. This rearrangement joins TRBV10-2 to TRBJ1-1; D unclear. V lost 2 bases to trimming and J lost 2 bases, with 0 bases between them. The CDR3 consists of 11 residues. Germline V gene sequence: CDR1 WSHSY, CDR2 SAAADI. The DNA of the CDR3 is TGCGCCAGCAGTGAGAACACTGAAGCTTTCTTT. It yields the protein CASSENTEAFF.

Only a few counts were recorded for this clonotype. This chain uses TRBV7-2 with TRBJ2-1; TRBD2 aligns across 9 bases. The junction had 8 bases not matched to a gene; V was cut back by 0 bases and J by 5 bases. This CDR3 contains 17 residues. Germline CDR1 is SGHTA and CDR2 is FQGNSA. CDR3 sequence reads: CASSLARVASGNNEQFF. The CDR3 DNA follows: TGTGCCAGCAGCTTAGCGCGAGTTGCTAGCGGGAACAATGAGCAGTTCTTC.

This clonotype was picked up many times. The genes are TRBV7-7 and TRBJ2-5; unclear D gene. Looked up from germline, CDR1 is SSHAT and CDR2 is FNYEAQ (reference sequence). V was cut by 5 bases and J by 0 bases, with 7 bases left in between. The CDR3 totals 13 residues. CDR3 bases: TGTGCCAGCAGCAACGACTACCAAGAGACCCAGTACTTC. Translation: CASSNDYQETQYF.

Ten or more counts support this clonotype. CDR3 in amino acids: CASSSPRGANGELFF. The CDR3 DNA sequence: TGTGCCAGCAGCTCTCCTAGGGGGGCGAACGGGGAGCTGTTTTTT. The chain is built from TRBV11-2 and TRBJ2-2; the D call may be TRBD1 or TRBD2 (6 bases each). The CDR3 contains 15 residues. Trimming removed 4 bases at V and 7 bases at J, with 16 bases between. Per the germline V gene, CDR1 is SGHAT and CDR2 is FQNNGV.